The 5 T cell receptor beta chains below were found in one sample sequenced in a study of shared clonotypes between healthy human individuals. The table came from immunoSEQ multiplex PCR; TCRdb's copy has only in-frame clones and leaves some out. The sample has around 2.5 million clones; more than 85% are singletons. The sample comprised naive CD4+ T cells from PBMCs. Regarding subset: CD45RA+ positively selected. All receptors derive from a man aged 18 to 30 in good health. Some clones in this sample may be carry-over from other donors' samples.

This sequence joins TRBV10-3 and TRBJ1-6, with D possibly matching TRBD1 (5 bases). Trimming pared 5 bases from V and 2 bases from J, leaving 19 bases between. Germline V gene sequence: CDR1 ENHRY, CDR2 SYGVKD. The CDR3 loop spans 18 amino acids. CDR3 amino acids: CAISRKGSLGAYNSPLHF. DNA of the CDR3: TGTGCCATCAGTCGTAAGGGGTCCCTAGGTGCCTATAATTCACCCCTCCACTTT.

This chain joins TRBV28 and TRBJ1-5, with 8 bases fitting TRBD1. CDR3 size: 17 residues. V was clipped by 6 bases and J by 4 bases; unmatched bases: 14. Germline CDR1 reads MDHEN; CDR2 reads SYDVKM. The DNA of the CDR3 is TGTGCCAGCAGCCCCCTCGGACAGGGCCGGTGGAATCAGCCCCAGCATTTT. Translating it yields CASSPLGQGRWNQPQHF.

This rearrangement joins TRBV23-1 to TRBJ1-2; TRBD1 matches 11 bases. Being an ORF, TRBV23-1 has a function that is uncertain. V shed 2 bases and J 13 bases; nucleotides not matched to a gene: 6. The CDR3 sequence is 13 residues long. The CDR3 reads CASSQQGQGVFTF. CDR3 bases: TGCGCCAGCAGTCAACAGGGACAGGGGGTATTCACCTTC.

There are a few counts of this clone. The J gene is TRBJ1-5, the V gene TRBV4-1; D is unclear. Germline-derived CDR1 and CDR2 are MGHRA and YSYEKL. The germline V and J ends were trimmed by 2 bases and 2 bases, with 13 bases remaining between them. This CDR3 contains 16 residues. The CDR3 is CASSQRLIERNQPQHF. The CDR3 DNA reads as TGCGCCAGCAGCCAAAGACTAATCGAGCGCAATCAGCCCCAGCATTTT.

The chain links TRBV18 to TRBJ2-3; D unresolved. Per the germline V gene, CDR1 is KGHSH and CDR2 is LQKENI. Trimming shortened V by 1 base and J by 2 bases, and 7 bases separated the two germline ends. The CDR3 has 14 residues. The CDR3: CASSPQSPTDTQYF. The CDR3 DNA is TGTGCCAGCTCACCACAGAGCCCCACAGATACGCAGTATTTT. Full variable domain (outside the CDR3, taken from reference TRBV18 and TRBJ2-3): NAGVMQNPRHLVRRRGQEARLRCSPMKGHSHVYWYRQLPEEGLKFMVYLQKENIIDESGMPKERFSAEFPKEGPSILRIQQVVRGDSAAYFCASSPQSPTDTQYFGPGTRLTVL.